The entry below describes one T cell receptor (beta chain). The source of the sample is a study of blood T cell repertoires in COVID-19. The J segment lost 5 bases and the V segment lost 6 bases, leaving 5 bases of the junction unmatched. This CDR3 region has 13 residues. Germline V gene sequence: CDR1 MNHEY, CDR2 SMNVEV (reference sequence). Sequenced by immunoSEQ multiplex PCR; TCRdb stores in-frame clones only, minus some. The data hold approximately 150,000 clones, with approximately 90% observed a single time. Sequencing used peripheral blood. V gene TRBV27 combines with J gene TRBJ1-1; 8 bases map to TRBD1. The clonotype comes from a man aged 45-60 years who had recovered from COVID-19. CDR3 in DNA: TGTGCCAGCAGGCTCACAGGGGGGACTGAAGCTTTCTTT. It yields the protein CASRLTGGTEAFF.